Sequencing of this TCR beta chain was carried out in a study of cytomegalovirus exposure and HLA in healthy donors. Regarding the study as a whole: V- and J-gene trimming of TCR beta was linked (in a later analysis) to a missense DCLRE1C variant. In a later analysis, at a false discovery rate of 0.05, over 15,000 TCR beta sequences were associated with HLA alleles.

The V gene's germline CDR1 is MNHNY and CDR2 SVGAGI (reference sequence). Between the trimmed V and J ends, which lost 6 bases and 0 bases, there was a span of 12 bases. The CDR3 loop spans 15 amino acids. This clone was observed a single time. Its specificity is unknown. Both 60 Vbeta primers and 13 Jbeta primers went into the PCR. The method was immunoSEQ multiplex PCR; TCRdb's version includes in-frame clones alone and lacks a portion of them. The sample records approximately 95,000 clones, 81% being singletons. The sequenced sample was PBMCs. This chain links TRBV6-6 with TRBJ2-1, with TRBD2 as a possible D gene (6 bases). This receptor was obtained from a woman in her sixties or seventies in good health and CMV-seropositive. The CDR3 here is CASRKGGDSYNEQFF. Written as DNA, the CDR3 is TGTGCCAGCAGAAAAGGAGGGGACTCCTACAATGAGCAGTTCTTC.